This T cell receptor (beta chain) was obtained from a study of blood T cells in healthy people across ages. Points from the study as a whole: Fewer expanded clones and more diversity marked long-lived versus aged donors.

Through a sample-barcoded 5' primer and a J-beta primer mix, a second PCR was run for roughly 6 to 11 cycles. From the 5' RACE reads, TCRdb called clonotypes with MiXCR, one entry per CDR3 protein. The table includes under 1,000,000 distinct CDR3 sequences, around 36% detected once. This CDR3 is 14 amino acids long. Trimming removed 7 bases from V and 0 bases from J; junction bases left unmatched: 6. CDR1 and CDR2 from the germline V gene are SQVTM and ANQGSEA. This clonotype has only a few counts. The antigen is not known. The chain employs TRBV29-1 and TRBJ1-1, with 9 bases identical to TRBD1. Sequenced sample: blood. The clonotype originates from a man younger than 35 in good health. CDR3: CSAGDRELNTEAFF. CDR3 DNA: TGCAGCGCAGGGGACAGGGAATTGAACACTGAAGCTTTCTTT.